The 18 T cell receptor beta chains in this list originate from one sample, sequenced in a study of blood T cell repertoires in COVID-19. Generated by immunoSEQ multiplex PCR, the TCRdb table keeps only in-frame clones and is missing some. The sample contains over 150,000 clones, 80% to 90% of which appear only once. The sample comprised peripheral blood. These receptors were taken from a human donor in a cohort sampled during active COVID-19.

The V and J genes are TRBV18 and TRBJ2-1; 10 positions match TRBD1. CDR1 KGHSH and CDR2 LQKENI come from the germline V gene. Trimming at V came to 1 base and at J to 7 bases, leaving 4 bases not matched to a gene. This CDR3 spans 15 amino acids. The CDR3 bases are TGTGCCAGCTCACCACTATTGGACAGGGGGAATGAGCAGTTCTTC. It yields the protein CASSPLLDRGNEQFF.

V usage is TRBV4-1 and J usage is TRBJ2-3, with 8 bases that match TRBD2. J lost 7 bases, V lost 4 bases, and 7 bases had no gene match. This CDR3 contains 14 residues. From germline, CDR1 is MGHRA and CDR2 YSYEKL. The CDR3 is CASSRGLGPHTQYF. DNA of the CDR3: TGCGCCAGCAGCCGGGGACTAGGACCTCATACGCAGTATTTT.

The rearrangement links TRBV25-1 to TRBJ2-1; TRBD1 is a possible D gene (6 bases). Per the germline V gene, CDR1 is MGHDK and CDR2 is SYGVNS. Trimming pared 1 base from V and 5 bases from J, leaving 9 bases between. CDR3 length: 14 amino acids. CDR3 in amino acids: CASSEWTVHNEQFF. CDR3 sequence (DNA): TGTGCCAGCAGTGAATGGACAGTACACAATGAGCAGTTCTTC. Combining the CDR3 with reference TRBV25-1 and TRBJ2-1 gives the whole variable domain EADIYQTPRYLVIGTGKKITLECSQTMGHDKMYWYQQDPGMELHLIHYSYGVNSTEKGDLSSESTVSRIRTEHFPLTLESARPSHTSQYLCASSEWTVHNEQFFGPGTRLTVL.

The V gene is TRBV19, the J gene TRBJ1-2, with D possibly being TRBD1 (6 bases). The CDR3 spans 15 residues. V was cut by 10 bases and J by 4 bases, with 22 bases left in between. From germline, CDR1 is LNHDA and CDR2 SQIVND (reference sequence). For the CDR3, the DNA is TGTGCCACCACCCCCGGCAGGGGTCCTCTCTATGGCTACACCTTC. This encodes CATTPGRGPLYGYTF.

V gene TRBV10-3 combines with J gene TRBJ2-7, with 8 bases that match TRBD2. Germline values: CDR1 ENHRY, CDR2 SYGVKD. V was clipped by 11 bases and J by 0 bases; unmatched bases: 6. This CDR3 contains 13 residues. The CDR3 protein is CAFRGTSSYEQYF. In nucleotides, the CDR3 is TGTGCCTTCCGAGGGACTAGCTCCTACGAGCAGTACTTC.

This chain connects TRBV19 to TRBJ2-4; TRBD2 matches at 11 bases. With 5 bases clipped from V and 1 base from J, the junction kept 10 bases outside the gene matches. This CDR3 is 18 amino acids long. The germline gives CDR1 LNHDA, CDR2 SQIVND (reference sequence). CDR3 in DNA: TGTGCCAGTAGTTACTTCTCACTAGCGGGAGAGGCCAAAAACATTCAGTACTTC. It codes for CASSYFSLAGEAKNIQYF.

The V gene is TRBV5-1, the J gene TRBJ2-5; 7 nucleotides line up with TRBD2. The CDR3 has 14 residues. Germline values: CDR1 SGHRS, CDR2 YFSETQ. Trimming removed 1 base from V and 5 bases from J; junction bases left unmatched: 5. CDR3 sequence reads: CASSLPTSVETQYF. The CDR3 coding sequence is TGCGCCAGCAGCTTGCCTACTAGCGTCGAGACCCAGTACTTC.

The chain is built from TRBV2 and TRBJ2-7; 8 nucleotides match TRBD1. This CDR3 is built from 13 residues. The ends lost 6 bases at V and 3 bases at J; junction bases unmatched: 4. Germline values: CDR1 SNHLY, CDR2 FYNNEI. For the CDR3, the DNA is TGTGCCAGCAGGGTGACAGGGGACTACGAGCAGTACTTC. The encoded protein is CASRVTGDYEQYF.

This clone was detected a few times. This sequence joins TRBV7-2 and TRBJ2-5; the D gene is possibly TRBD2 (5 bases). Trimming took off 0 bases at V and 3 bases at J, with 11 bases between the two ends. CDR1 SGHTA and CDR2 FQGNSA come from the germline V gene. There are 15 residues in the CDR3. The CDR3 here is CASSLALTGKETQYF. CDR3 bases: TGTGCCAGCAGCTTAGCCCTGACGGGAAAAGAGACCCAGTACTTC.

This chain uses TRBV7-9 with TRBJ2-7, with 9 bases aligning to TRBD1. This CDR3 region has 17 residues. The V segment lost 5 bases and the J segment 4 bases; nucleotides outside the gene matches: 15. Germline CDR1 SEHNR, CDR2 FQNEAQ (reference sequence). The CDR3 region has the DNA TGTGCCAGCAGCCGAACTTTTATTCCGGGACAGGGTTACGAGCAGTACTTC. Translation gives CASSRTFIPGQGYEQYF.

The chain couples TRBV7-9 to TRBJ2-1, with D perhaps TRBD1 (5 bases). Germline loops: CDR1 SEHNR, CDR2 FQNEAQ (reference sequence). CDR3 length equals 17 residues. Trimming shortened V by 4 bases and J by 9 bases, and 25 bases separated the two germline ends. The DNA for the CDR3 is TGTGCCAGCAGCTCAACCCTCAGGGTCGGGCACCCCGGTGAGCAGTTCTTC. This encodes CASSSTLRVGHPGEQFF.

The chain carries TRBV19 and TRBJ1-5; 10 bases align to TRBD1. The CDR3 loop spans 19 amino acids. Germline CDR1 is LNHDA and CDR2 is SQIVND (reference sequence). V lost 2 bases and J lost 0; bases outside the gene matches: 10. The CDR3 is CASSILGQGSGGSNQPQHF. The CDR3 coding sequence is TGTGCCAGTAGTATACTGGGACAGGGGTCGGGAGGTAGCAATCAGCCCCAGCATTTT.

This clone was detected ten times or more. The chain links TRBV7-9 to TRBJ2-1; D is undetermined. The germline V and J ends were trimmed by 5 bases and 9 bases, with 14 bases remaining between them. This CDR3 spans 13 amino acids. Germline CDR1 is SEHNR and CDR2 is FQNEAQ (reference sequence). The chain's CDR3 is CASSPSYEVEQFF. The CDR3 DNA reads as TGTGCCAGCAGCCCCAGTTACGAGGTTGAGCAGTTCTTC.

In nucleotides, the CDR3 is TGTGCCAGCAGTTTATTACAGGGGGCAACCTACGAGCAGTACTTC. Encoded protein: CASSLLQGATYEQYF. J is TRBJ2-7 and V is TRBV28; 9 nucleotides agree with TRBD1. There are 15 residues in the CDR3. V dropped 1 base and J dropped 2; count of bases not matched to a gene: 3. CDR1 and CDR2 (germline): MDHEN, SYDVKM.

This clone was observed a few times. This chain links TRBV5-1 with TRBJ1-1; weak D call: TRBD1 (6 bases). Trimming removed 6 bases from V and 3 bases from J, with 12 bases in between. The CDR3 loop spans 13 amino acids. Germline V gene data show CDR1 as SGHRS and CDR2 as YFSETQ. The CDR3 sequence is CASKQTGYTEAFF. CDR3 DNA: TGCGCCAGCAAACAAACAGGGTACACTGAAGCTTTCTTT.

This chain joins TRBV18 and TRBJ1-3, with unresolved D. Trimming removed 3 bases at V and 2 bases at J, with 14 bases between. CDR1 is KGHSH, CDR2 LQKENI, per germline. The CDR3 is made up of 16 amino acids. CDR3 DNA sequence: TGTGCCAGCTCACCTTTCGAGGGAGGGACTGGAAACACCATATATTTT. It translates to CASSPFEGGTGNTIYF.

The V and J genes are TRBV12-3 or TRBV12-4 and TRBJ1-1, with D possibly TRBD1 on 5 matching bases. This CDR3 contains 13 residues. Between the trimmed V and J ends, which lost 4 bases and 4 bases, there was a span of 10 bases. The CDR3 region has the DNA TGTGCCAGCAGTTCGACAGTACCCACTGAAGCTTTCTTT. Its translation is CASSSTVPTEAFF.

The rearrangement links TRBV7-2 to TRBJ2-3; 14 positions match TRBD2. The CDR3 runs to 18 residues. Germline loops: CDR1 SGHTA, CDR2 FQGNSA. The V gene end was trimmed by 7 bases and the J gene end by 0 bases; junction bases not matched to a gene: 9. The CDR3 loop is CASNKKTSGRASTDTQYF. The CDR3 region has the DNA TGTGCCAGCAACAAAAAGACTAGCGGGAGGGCTAGCACAGATACGCAGTATTTT. Looking up the rest from reference TRBV7-2 and TRBJ2-3 gives the full variable domain: GAGVSQSPSNKVTEKGKDVELRCDPISGHTALYWYRQSLGQGLEFLIYFQGNSAPDKSGLPSDRFSAERTGGSVSTLTIQRTQQEDSAVYLCASNKKTSGRASTDTQYFGPGTRLTVL.